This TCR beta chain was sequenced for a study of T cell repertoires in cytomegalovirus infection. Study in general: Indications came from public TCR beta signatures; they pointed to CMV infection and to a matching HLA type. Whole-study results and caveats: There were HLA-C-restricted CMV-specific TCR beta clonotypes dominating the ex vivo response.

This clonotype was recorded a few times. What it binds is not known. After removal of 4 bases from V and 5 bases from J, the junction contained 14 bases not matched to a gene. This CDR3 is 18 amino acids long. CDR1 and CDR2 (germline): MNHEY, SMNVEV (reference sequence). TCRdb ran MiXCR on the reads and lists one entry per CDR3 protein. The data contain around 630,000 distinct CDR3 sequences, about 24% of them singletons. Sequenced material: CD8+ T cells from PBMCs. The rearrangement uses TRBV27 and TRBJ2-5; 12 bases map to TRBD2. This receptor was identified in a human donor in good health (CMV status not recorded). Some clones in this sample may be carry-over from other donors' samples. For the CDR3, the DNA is TGTGCCAGCAGTTCCCCCGGACTAGCGGGGCTGAAATTCGAGACCCAGTACTTC. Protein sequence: CASSSPGLAGLKFETQYF.